This is a list of T cell receptor beta chains from one sample in a study of control samples from healthy donors and cancer patients. Sequencing was performed with immunoSEQ multiplex PCR; in TCRdb, only in-frame clones are kept and a portion is missing. The top ten hold 1.3% to 1.5% of the sample, which has 150,000 to 200,000 clones, about 90% seen once. Sequencing was done on a sample of blood. These receptors were taken from a woman aged 45 to 65 in good health. The CDR3 runs from the conserved cysteine through the conserved F or W.

v_call,cdr3_length,j_call,cdr3_aa
TRBV6-5,14,TRBJ1-5,CATAAINSNQPQHF
TRBV14,15,TRBJ1-1,CASSQELGGGTEAFF
TRBV5-4,15,TRBJ2-6,CASSLTGSGANVLTF
TRBV27,13,TRBJ2-2,CASSLQGTGELFF
TRBV12-5,16,TRBJ1-3,CASGLGTELSGNTIYF
TRBV18,11,TRBJ2-7,CASSQTYEQYF
TRBV6-5,15,TRBJ2-7,CASSYGRDWTYEQYF
TRBV28,14,TRBJ1-4,CASSRSSGGEKLFF
TRBV11-3,15,TRBJ2-7,CASSLEVVGGAEQYF
TRBV29-1,11,TRBJ1-1,CSVARITEAFF
TRBV19,14,TRBJ2-5,CASSIRRGQETQYF
TRBV24-1,13,TRBJ2-2,CATSDLKGGELFF
TRBV7-9,12,TRBJ2-7,CASSRSSYEQYF
TRBV15,15,TRBJ1-5,CATSRVRGGNQPQHF
TRBV19,19,TRBJ2-6,CASSKGARGAYSGANVLTF
TRBV28,15,TRBJ1-5,CASSASGPVNQPQHF
TRBV28,15,TRBJ1-5,CASSSRYNSNQPQHF
TRBV2,14,TRBJ2-7,CASNSGTGSYEQYF
TRBV7-2,14,TRBJ1-1,CASSLAQGRTEAFF
TRBV18,14,TRBJ1-1,CASSPGTENTEAFF
TRBV24-1,15,TRBJ2-5,CATSEPQGEQETQYF
TRBV5-4,16,TRBJ2-3,CASSYTASVRNRVEYF
TRBV13,13,TRBJ2-1,CASSRGQANEQFF
TRBV7-2,14,TRBJ2-7,CASCIGPSHGEQYF
TRBV10-3,14,TRBJ2-7,CAISRASETYEQYF
TRBV15,14,TRBJ1-2,CATSRDRGRQGSTF
TRBV5-5,15,TRBJ2-7,CASSLEGHLSYEQYF
TRBV4-3,13,TRBJ1-4,CASSQDRYEKLFF
TRBV9,16,TRBJ1-6,CASSVSHTGGNSPLHF
TRBV6-6,12,TRBJ1-3,CASSRSGNTIYF
TRBV7-3,13,TRBJ2-5,CASSLRGEETQYF
TRBV7-2,12,TRBJ1-6,CASSLTGSPLHF
TRBV5-6,15,TRBJ1-1,CASTSRGGRNTEAFF
TRBV5-1,14,TRBJ2-7,CASSLATGDYEQYF
TRBV13,13,TRBJ2-5,CASSLGDQETQYF
TRBV28,16,TRBJ2-5,CASSLFGRTGQETQYF
TRBV6-5,15,TRBJ1-6,CASRGGSGYNSPLHF
TRBV6-1,12,TRBJ1-2,CASSEGGMGYTF